Listed here are 17 T cell receptor beta chains from one sample, sequenced in a study of blood T cells in healthy people across ages. The use of a sample-barcoded 5' primer and a J-beta primer mix characterized a second PCR of about 7 to 12 cycles. TCRdb reprocessed the 5' RACE reads via MiXCR and lists one record per CDR3 protein. The repertoire includes some 1.1 million distinct CDR3 sequences, around two fifths of them detected once, and around 13% sits in the top ten. The sample taken for sequencing was blood. The receptor set was obtained from a young man in good health.

This clonotype came up many times. This chain uses TRBV6-2 or TRBV6-3 with TRBJ2-7, with D maybe TRBD1 (6 bases). Germline V gene sequence: CDR1 MNHEY, CDR2 SVGEGT. The CDR3 covers 15 residues. The V and J ends lost 9 bases and 2 bases respectively, with 20 bases between them. The CDR3 DNA follows: TGTGCCAGTCGCCCCCCAACAGGGATGCCCTACGAGCAGTACTTC. It is translated as CASRPPTGMPYEQYF.

The chain carries TRBV5-5 and TRBJ1-2; D is unresolved. V dropped 4 bases and J dropped 0 bases, with 10 bases sitting between them. Germline assignment: CDR1 SGHKS and CDR2 YYEKEE (reference sequence). The CDR3 has 14 amino acids. The CDR3 DNA sequence: TGTGCCAGCAGCCAAACCAGGCCTAACTATGGCTACACCTTC. Translation: CASSQTRPNYGYTF.

The CDR3 protein is CASSHPDRGNEKLFF. The CDR3, as DNA: TGTGCCAGCAGCCACCCCGACAGGGGTAATGAAAAACTGTTTTTT. V usage is TRBV3-1 and J usage is TRBJ1-4, with 8 bases aligning to TRBD1. Germline CDR1 reads LGHDT; CDR2 reads YNNKEL (reference sequence). V was clipped by 3 bases and J by 4 bases; unmatched bases: 4. The CDR3 spans 15 residues.

In its sample, this clonotype was seen a few times. The CDR3 spells CASSLGLTDTGELFF. CDR3 sequence (DNA): TGCGCCAGCAGCTTGGGTCTCACAGACACCGGGGAGCTGTTTTTT. The rearrangement links TRBV5-1 to TRBJ2-2; no clear D. The CDR3 is 15 amino acids. The germline V gene has CDR1 SGHRS and CDR2 YFSETQ. Trimming stripped 0 bases from V and 3 bases from J, with 9 bases between. Together with reference TRBV5-1 and TRBJ2-2, the CDR3 gives the full variable domain: KAGVTQTPRYLIKTRGQQVTLSCSPISGHRSVSWYQQTPGQGLQFLFEYFSETQRNKGNFPGRFSGRQFSNSRSEMNVSTLELGDSALYLCASSLGLTDTGELFFGEGSRLTVL.

A few counts support this clonotype. The gene calls are TRBV7-2 and TRBJ2-7; D uncertain. The V and J ends lost 5 bases and 6 bases respectively, with 8 bases between them. The CDR3 has 11 amino acids. Per germline, CDR1 SGHTA and CDR2 FQGNSA. DNA for the CDR3: TGTGCCAGCAGCCCCGCTCTCGAGCAGTACTTC. Amino acid sequence: CASSPALEQYF.

This clonotype was observed a single time. The chain has TRBV11-1 and TRBJ2-3, with 14 bases that match TRBD2. After removal of 2 bases from V and 0 bases from J, the junction contained 19 bases not matched to a gene. This CDR3 contains 23 residues. Germline loops: CDR1 SGHAT, CDR2 FQDESV (reference sequence). The CDR3: CASSLLRGTGTSGRSISTDTQYF. The CDR3 coding sequence is TGTGCCAGCAGCTTATTACGTGGTACCGGGACTAGCGGGAGAAGCATTAGCACAGATACGCAGTATTTT. Drawing the rest from reference TRBV11-1 and TRBJ2-3, the complete variable domain is EAEVAQSPRYKITEKSQAVAFWCDPISGHATLYWYRQILGQGPELLVQFQDESVVDDSQLPKDRFSAERLKGVDSTLKIQPAELGDSAMYLCASSLLRGTGTSGRSISTDTQYFGPGTRLTVL.

J is TRBJ1-1 and V is TRBV7-2, with D unclear. This CDR3 spans 13 amino acids. The ends were cut back, 1 base at V and 11 bases at J, with 14 bases in the middle. Per germline, CDR1 SGHTA and CDR2 FQGNSA. This CDR3 is CASSLDTRLGAFF. Written as DNA, the CDR3 is TGTGCCAGCAGCTTAGACACGAGGCTTGGCGCTTTCTTT.

This chain links TRBV27 with TRBJ2-1; 14 positions match TRBD2. There are 24 residues in the CDR3. V lost 5 bases, J lost 2 bases, and 26 bases stayed unmatched. Germline-derived CDR1 and CDR2 are MNHEY and SMNVEV (reference sequence). This chain's CDR3 is CASSPSRLAGGSSPSFTAYNEQFF. CDR3 nucleotide sequence: TGTGCCAGCAGTCCGTCCCGACTAGCGGGGGGGTCGTCTCCTAGTTTTACCGCCTACAATGAGCAGTTCTTC.

The gene calls are TRBV28 and TRBJ1-5; tentatively, D is TRBD1 (5 bases). This CDR3 spans 14 amino acids. The V gene's germline CDR1 is MDHEN and CDR2 SYDVKM. V was trimmed by 9 bases and J by 4 bases, leaving 16 bases between them. In DNA form, the CDR3 reads TGTGCCAGTATGGGGCTCGTATCTAATCAGCCCCAGCATTTT. Its translation is CASMGLVSNQPQHF. Filled out from reference TRBV28 and TRBJ1-5, the complete variable domain reads DVKVTQSSRYLVKRTGEKVFLECVQDMDHENMFWYRQDPGLGLRLIYFSYDVKMKEKGDIPEGYSVSREKKERFSLILESASTNQTSMYLCASMGLVSNQPQHFGDGTRLSIL.

This clonotype was counted a few times. The V gene is TRBV20-1, the J gene TRBJ2-1; TRBD2 might be the D (6 bases). V lost 3 bases and J 6 bases, leaving 12 bases between the germline ends. The CDR3 loop spans 13 amino acids. The V gene's germline CDR1 is DFQATT and CDR2 SNEGSKA (reference sequence). DNA for the CDR3: TGCAGTGCTAGTAGCGGCCTGTTCAATGAGCAGTTCTTC. Protein product: CSASSGLFNEQFF.

This clonotype was seen a handful of times. The genes are TRBV7-9 and TRBJ1-1; the D gene is possibly TRBD1 (5 bases). The germline V gene encodes CDR1 SEHNR and CDR2 FQNEAQ (reference sequence). CDR3 length: 12 residues. V was shortened by 1 base and J by 8 bases, with 8 bases between the two germline ends. The CDR3 here is CASSLGQKEAFF. The CDR3 DNA is TGTGCCAGCAGCTTAGGACAGAAAGAAGCTTTCTTT.

This clonotype showed up just a few times. V gene TRBV20-1 combines with J gene TRBJ2-5, with 7 bases fitting TRBD1. J was trimmed by 2 bases and V by 3 bases; bases with no gene match: 6. The length of the CDR3 is 14 residues. Per the germline V gene, CDR1 is DFQATT and CDR2 is SNEGSKA (reference sequence). This CDR3 is CSARSTGPQETQYF. CDR3 sequence (DNA): TGCAGTGCTAGGTCGACAGGGCCTCAAGAGACCCAGTACTTC.

The chain links TRBV20-1 to TRBJ1-1; D call uncertain. The CDR3 runs 11 residues. V shed 6 bases and J shed 1 base, with 6 bases lying between them. CDR1 is DFQATT and CDR2 is SNEGSKA in the germline V gene (reference sequence). The CDR3 DNA follows: TGCAGTGCCCTCAAGAACACTGAAGCTTTCTTT. This sequence encodes CSALKNTEAFF.

The genes are TRBV20-1 and TRBJ1-4, with D possibly TRBD1 on 5 matching bases. Trimming left V 4 bases short and J 7 bases short, with 13 bases between. The CDR3 runs to 13 residues. Looked up from germline, CDR1 is DFQATT and CDR2 is SNEGSKA (reference sequence). In nucleotides, the CDR3 is TGCAGTGCTAATGACGGGGGTACTGAAAAACTGTTTTTT. The encoded protein is CSANDGGTEKLFF.

The V call is TRBV5-1, the J call TRBJ2-7; TRBD1 aligns across 8 bases. The CDR3 spans 15 residues. The germline V gene encodes CDR1 SGHRS and CDR2 YFSETQ. The V and J ends lost 2 bases and 1 base, in that order; junction bases with no gene match: 5. CDR3 nucleotide sequence: TGCGCCAGCAGCTTTAATCAGGGGGCATCCTACGAGCAGTACTTC. Amino acid sequence: CASSFNQGASYEQYF.

The chain employs TRBV6-2 or TRBV6-3 and TRBJ2-7; D might be TRBD2 (5 bases). There are 14 residues in the CDR3. Per the germline V gene, CDR1 is MNHEY and CDR2 is SVGEGT. V was cut by 6 bases and J by 3 bases, with 15 bases left in between. In DNA form, the CDR3 reads TGTGCCAGCAGAACCGGGCCCGAGGGCTACGAGCAGTACTTC. Its translation is CASRTGPEGYEQYF.

Only a few counts were recorded for this clonotype. V gene TRBV4-3 combines with J gene TRBJ1-5; perhaps TRBD1 as D (5 bases). With 3 bases removed from V and 2 bases from J, the gap between germline ends came to 8 bases. CDR1 is LGHNA and CDR2 is YSLEER in the germline V gene. This CDR3 is built from 14 residues. For the CDR3, the DNA is TGCGCCAGCAGCCAGGGGACCCGCAATCAGCCCCAGCATTTT. This encodes CASSQGTRNQPQHF.